Listed below are T cell receptor beta chains from one sample, sequenced in a study of blood T cell repertoires in COVID-19. Sequencing was performed with immunoSEQ multiplex PCR; in TCRdb, only in-frame clones are kept and a portion is missing. The sample has roughly 250,000 clones; about 80% are singletons. Source material: peripheral blood. Receptors originate from a man over 45 with active or convalescent COVID-19. The CDR3 runs from the conserved cysteine through the conserved F or W. A D gene is named only where the DNA matches it firmly. Size tells how often a clone was seen (once, few, many) or the class of an expanded clone, and some rows leave it out.

d_call: TRBD1
j_call: TRBJ1-2
clone_size: .
v_call: TRBV28
cdr3_aa: CASSLTGVWGYTF
cdr3_nt: TGTGCCAGCAGTTTGACAGGGGTCTGGGGCTACACCTTC

d_call: .
j_call: TRBJ1-6
clone_size: .
v_call: TRBV6-1
cdr3_aa: CASSEALVGGTSPLHF
cdr3_nt: TGTGCCAGCAGTGAAGCGCTCGTAGGGGGAACTTCACCCCTCCACTTT

d_call: TRBD2
j_call: TRBJ2-1
clone_size: .
v_call: TRBV7-3
cdr3_aa: CASSIGGLAGSDEQFF
cdr3_nt: TGTGCCAGCAGCATTGGGGGACTAGCGGGGTCTGATGAGCAGTTCTTC

d_call: .
j_call: TRBJ1-2
clone_size: few
v_call: TRBV29-1
cdr3_aa: CSVEPPGEYGYTF
cdr3_nt: TGCAGCGTTGAACCGCCAGGGGAGTACGGCTACACCTTC

d_call: TRBD1
j_call: TRBJ1-4
clone_size: .
v_call: TRBV18
cdr3_aa: CASSPIGTGDEKLFF
cdr3_nt: TGTGCCAGCTCACCGATCGGGACAGGGGATGAAAAACTGTTTTTT

d_call: .
j_call: TRBJ2-2
clone_size: .
v_call: TRBV6-4
cdr3_aa: CASSVDRNTGELFF
cdr3_nt: TGTGCCAGCAGTGTGGACAGGAACACCGGGGAGCTGTTTTTT

d_call: TRBD2
j_call: TRBJ2-3
clone_size: .
v_call: TRBV9
cdr3_aa: CASSPGGSTDTQYF
cdr3_nt: TGTGCCAGCAGCCCGGGGGGTAGCACAGATACGCAGTATTTT

d_call: TRBD1
j_call: TRBJ2-7
clone_size: .
v_call: TRBV6-2/TRBV6-3
cdr3_aa: CASSPRQGASYEQYF
cdr3_nt: TGTGCCAGCAGTCCCCGACAGGGGGCGTCCTACGAGCAGTACTTC

d_call: TRBD2
j_call: TRBJ2-1
clone_size: .
v_call: TRBV28
cdr3_aa: CASSSSGLASDEQFF
cdr3_nt: TGTGCCAGCAGTAGCTCGGGACTAGCGAGCGATGAGCAGTTCTTC

d_call: TRBD2
j_call: TRBJ2-2
clone_size: .
v_call: TRBV7-6
cdr3_aa: CASSLGTRWYPGELFF
cdr3_nt: TGTGCCAGCAGCTTAGGGACTAGATGGTATCCCGGGGAGCTGTTTTTT

d_call: TRBD2
j_call: TRBJ2-2
clone_size: few
v_call: TRBV7-6
cdr3_aa: CASSSMSGTRGDGELFF
cdr3_nt: TGTGCCAGCAGCTCAATGTCCGGGACTAGAGGAGACGGGGAGCTGTTTTTT

d_call: TRBD1
j_call: TRBJ2-1
clone_size: .
v_call: TRBV27
cdr3_aa: CASSFLSGQGTNEQFF
cdr3_nt: TGTGCCAGCAGTTTCCTCTCGGGACAGGGGACGAATGAGCAGTTCTTC

d_call: TRBD1
j_call: TRBJ2-2
clone_size: .
v_call: TRBV6-1
cdr3_aa: CASSELQGRRTGELFF
cdr3_nt: TGTGCCAGCAGTGAACTACAGGGGCGGCGGACCGGGGAGCTGTTTTTT

d_call: TRBD2
j_call: TRBJ2-3
clone_size: .
v_call: TRBV19
cdr3_aa: CASSKASGGPTSSTDTQYF
cdr3_nt: TGTGCCAGTAGTAAGGCTAGCGGGGGACCTACTTCTAGCACAGATACGCAGTATTTT

d_call: .
j_call: TRBJ1-2
clone_size: .
v_call: TRBV5-6
cdr3_aa: CASSSNGGGYGYTF
cdr3_nt: TGTGCCAGCAGCTCCAATGGGGGAGGTTATGGCTACACCTTC

d_call: .
j_call: TRBJ1-3
clone_size: .
v_call: TRBV29-1
cdr3_aa: CSVDLDGASGNTIYF
cdr3_nt: TGCAGCGTTGATCTAGACGGTGCCTCTGGAAACACCATATATTTT

d_call: TRBD1
j_call: TRBJ2-5
clone_size: .
v_call: TRBV10-3
cdr3_aa: CAIRGTDTETQYF
cdr3_nt: TGTGCCATCAGAGGGACAGATACAGAGACCCAGTACTTC

d_call: .
j_call: TRBJ1-5
clone_size: .
v_call: TRBV5-5
cdr3_aa: CASSLGLGGNQPQHF
cdr3_nt: TGTGCCAGCAGCTTGGGTCTAGGTGGCAATCAGCCCCAGCATTTT

d_call: .
j_call: TRBJ1-2
clone_size: once
v_call: TRBV7-2
cdr3_aa: CASSPGLNAGYGYTF
cdr3_nt: TGTGCCAGCAGCCCGGGGTTAAACGCTGGCTATGGCTACACCTTC

d_call: TRBD1
j_call: TRBJ2-1
clone_size: .
v_call: TRBV9
cdr3_aa: CASSVEPGGYSTNEQFF
cdr3_nt: TGTGCCAGCAGCGTAGAACCAGGGGGCTACTCCACCAATGAGCAGTTCTTC

d_call: TRBD1
j_call: TRBJ2-2
clone_size: .
v_call: TRBV19
cdr3_aa: CASRPDRESGELFF
cdr3_nt: TGTGCCAGTAGGCCCGACAGGGAGTCCGGGGAGCTGTTTTTT

d_call: TRBD1
j_call: TRBJ1-1
clone_size: .
v_call: TRBV4-2
cdr3_aa: CASSQGTGIRSTEAFF
cdr3_nt: TGTGCCAGCAGCCAAGGGACAGGTATACGTAGCACTGAAGCTTTCTTT

d_call: TRBD1
j_call: TRBJ1-5
clone_size: once
v_call: TRBV6-5
cdr3_aa: CASSRDRGYQPQHF
cdr3_nt: TGTGCCAGCAGCCGGGACAGGGGGTATCAGCCCCAGCATTTT

d_call: TRBD2
j_call: TRBJ2-1
clone_size: .
v_call: TRBV5-6
cdr3_aa: CASSLLLAGLYNEQFF
cdr3_nt: TGTGCCAGCAGCTTGCTGCTAGCGGGGCTCTACAATGAGCAGTTCTTC

d_call: .
j_call: TRBJ2-7
clone_size: few
v_call: TRBV13
cdr3_aa: CASSFQGLSYEQYF
cdr3_nt: TGTGCCAGCAGCTTTCAGGGGTTATCCTACGAGCAGTACTTC

d_call: TRBD1
j_call: TRBJ1-2
clone_size: .
v_call: TRBV6-2/TRBV6-3
cdr3_aa: CASSVSGGQYGYTF
cdr3_nt: TGTGCCAGCAGTGTATCAGGGGGCCAGTATGGCTACACCTTC

d_call: .
j_call: TRBJ2-7
clone_size: .
v_call: TRBV7-8
cdr3_aa: CASSLRRESYEQYF
cdr3_nt: TGTGCCAGCAGCTTAAGGAGAGAGAGTTACGAGCAGTACTTC

d_call: TRBD1
j_call: TRBJ1-5
clone_size: .
v_call: TRBV12-3/TRBV12-4
cdr3_aa: CASGQAQGQPQHF
cdr3_nt: TGTGCCAGCGGACAGGCCCAAGGTCAGCCCCAGCATTTT

d_call: TRBD1
j_call: TRBJ1-1
clone_size: .
v_call: TRBV12-3/TRBV12-4
cdr3_aa: CASKTTGRAEAFF
cdr3_nt: TGTGCCAGCAAAACGACAGGGCGGGCTGAAGCTTTCTTT